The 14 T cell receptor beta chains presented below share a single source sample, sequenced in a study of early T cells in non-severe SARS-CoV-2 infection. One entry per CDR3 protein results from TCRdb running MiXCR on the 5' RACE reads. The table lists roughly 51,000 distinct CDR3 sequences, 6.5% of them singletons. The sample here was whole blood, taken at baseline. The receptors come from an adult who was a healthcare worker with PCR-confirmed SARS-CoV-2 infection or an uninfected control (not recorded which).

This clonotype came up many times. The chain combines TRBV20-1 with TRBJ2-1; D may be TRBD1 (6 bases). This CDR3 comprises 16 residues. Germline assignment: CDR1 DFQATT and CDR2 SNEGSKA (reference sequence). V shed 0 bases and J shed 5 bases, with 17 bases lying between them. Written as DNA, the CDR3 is TGCAGTGCTAGAGATCTGGGGGCTCGATTAGACAATGAGCAGTTCTTC. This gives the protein CSARDLGARLDNEQFF.

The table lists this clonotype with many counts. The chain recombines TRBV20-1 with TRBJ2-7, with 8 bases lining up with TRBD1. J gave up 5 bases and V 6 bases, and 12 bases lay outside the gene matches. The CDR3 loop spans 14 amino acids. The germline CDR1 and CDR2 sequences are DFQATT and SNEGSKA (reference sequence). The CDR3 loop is CSADSMTGVHEQYF. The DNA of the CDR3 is TGCAGTGCAGACAGTATGACAGGGGTACACGAGCAGTACTTC.

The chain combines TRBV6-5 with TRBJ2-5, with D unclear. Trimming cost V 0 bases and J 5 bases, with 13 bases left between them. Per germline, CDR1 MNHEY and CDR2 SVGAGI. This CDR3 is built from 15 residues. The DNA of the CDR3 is TGTGCCAGCAGTTACTCGTGGTCAAGTCTGGAGACCCAGTACTTC. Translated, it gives CASSYSWSSLETQYF.

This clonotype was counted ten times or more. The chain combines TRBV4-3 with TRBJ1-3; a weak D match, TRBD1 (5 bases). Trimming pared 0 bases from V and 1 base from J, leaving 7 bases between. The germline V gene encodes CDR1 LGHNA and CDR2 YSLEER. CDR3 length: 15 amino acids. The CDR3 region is CASSQDKGSGNTIYF. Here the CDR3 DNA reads TGCGCCAGCAGCCAAGATAAGGGGTCTGGAAACACCATATATTTT.

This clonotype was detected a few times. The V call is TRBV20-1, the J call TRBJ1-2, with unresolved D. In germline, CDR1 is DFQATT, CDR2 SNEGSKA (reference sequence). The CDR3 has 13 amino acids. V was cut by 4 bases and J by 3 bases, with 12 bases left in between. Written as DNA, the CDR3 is TGCAGTGCTAAAATGTCGGCTGACTATGGCTACACCTTC. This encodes CSAKMSADYGYTF.

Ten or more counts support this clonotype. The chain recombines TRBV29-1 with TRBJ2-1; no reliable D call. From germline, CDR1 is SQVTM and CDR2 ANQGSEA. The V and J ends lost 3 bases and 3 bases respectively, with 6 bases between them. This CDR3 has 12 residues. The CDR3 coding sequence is TGCAGCGTTGAGGGCGACTACAATGAGCAGTTCTTC. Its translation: CSVEGDYNEQFF.

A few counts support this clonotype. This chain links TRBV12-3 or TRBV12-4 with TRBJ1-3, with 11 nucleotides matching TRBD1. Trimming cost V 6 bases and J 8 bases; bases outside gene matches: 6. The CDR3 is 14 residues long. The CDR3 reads CASSPGQGADTIYF. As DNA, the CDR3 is TGTGCCAGCAGCCCCGGACAGGGGGCTGACACCATATATTTT.

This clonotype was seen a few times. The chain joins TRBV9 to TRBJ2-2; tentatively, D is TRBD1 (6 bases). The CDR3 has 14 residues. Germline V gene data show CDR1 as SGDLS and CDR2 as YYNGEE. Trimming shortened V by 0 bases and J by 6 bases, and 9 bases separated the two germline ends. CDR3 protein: CASSVEGDAGELFF. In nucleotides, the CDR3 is TGTGCCAGCAGCGTAGAGGGGGATGCCGGGGAGCTGTTTTTT.

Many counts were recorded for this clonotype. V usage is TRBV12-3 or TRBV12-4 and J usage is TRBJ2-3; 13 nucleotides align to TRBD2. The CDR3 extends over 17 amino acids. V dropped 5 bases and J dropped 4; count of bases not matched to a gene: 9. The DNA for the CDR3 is TGTGCCAGCAGTCCCCGACTAGCGGGGGGTTTGGCAGATACGCAGTATTTT. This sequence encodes CASSPRLAGGLADTQYF.

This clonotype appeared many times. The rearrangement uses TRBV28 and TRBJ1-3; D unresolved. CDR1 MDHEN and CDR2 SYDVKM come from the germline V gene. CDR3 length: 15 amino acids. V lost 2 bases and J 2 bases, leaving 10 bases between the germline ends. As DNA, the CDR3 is TGTGCCAGCAGTTTAACCGACGCTACTGGAAACACCATATATTTT. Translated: CASSLTDATGNTIYF. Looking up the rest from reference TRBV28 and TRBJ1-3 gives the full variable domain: DVKVTQSSRYLVKRTGEKVFLECVQDMDHENMFWYRQDPGLGLRLIYFSYDVKMKEKGDIPEGYSVSREKKERFSLILESASTNQTSMYLCASSLTDATGNTIYFGEGSWLTVV.

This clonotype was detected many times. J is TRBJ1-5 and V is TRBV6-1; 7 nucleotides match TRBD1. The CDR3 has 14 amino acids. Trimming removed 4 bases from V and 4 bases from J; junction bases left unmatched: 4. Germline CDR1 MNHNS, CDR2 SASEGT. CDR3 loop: CASSANRGNQPQHF. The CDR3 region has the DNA TGTGCCAGCAGTGCTAACAGGGGTAATCAGCCCCAGCATTTT.

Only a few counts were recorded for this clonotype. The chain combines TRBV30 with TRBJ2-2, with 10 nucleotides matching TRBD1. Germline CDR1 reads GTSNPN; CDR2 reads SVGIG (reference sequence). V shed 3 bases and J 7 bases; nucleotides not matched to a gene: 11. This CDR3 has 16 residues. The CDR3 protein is CAWRPWGTGEDGELFF. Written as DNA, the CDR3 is TGTGCCTGGAGGCCCTGGGGGACAGGGGAGGACGGGGAGCTGTTTTTT.

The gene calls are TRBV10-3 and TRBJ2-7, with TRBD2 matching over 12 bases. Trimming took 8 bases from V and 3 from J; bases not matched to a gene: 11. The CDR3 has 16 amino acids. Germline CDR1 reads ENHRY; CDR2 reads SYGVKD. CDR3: CAIALAGGRGVYEQYF. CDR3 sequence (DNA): TGTGCCATCGCCCTAGCGGGGGGGCGCGGAGTCTACGAGCAGTACTTC.

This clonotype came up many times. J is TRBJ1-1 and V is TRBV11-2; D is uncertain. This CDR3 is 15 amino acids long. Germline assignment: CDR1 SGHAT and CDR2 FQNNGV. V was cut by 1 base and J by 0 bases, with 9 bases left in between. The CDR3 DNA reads TGTGCCAGCAGCTTAGTGAAAGCGATGAACACTGAAGCTTTCTTT. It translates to CASSLVKAMNTEAFF.